These T cell receptor beta chains were read from a single sample in a study of T-cell reconstitution after alpha-beta-depleted transplantation in children. TCRdb analysed the PCR reads with MiXCR anew, one entry per CDR3 protein. The table records 800,000 to 1,000,000 distinct CDR3 sequences, about 29% of them present only once. The input for sequencing was PBMCs, mostly from graft donor cells, taken 360 days after TCRalphabeta/CD19-depleted stem cell transplant. Receptors were obtained from a boy younger than two who had a stem cell transplant for SCID, so the T cells may come from the graft donor. CDR3s include the opening cysteine and the closing phenylalanine or tryptophan. The D gene is left open where the match is weak. A clone size is listed for some rows: how often the clone was seen (once, few, many), or a class if it is expanded.

>TRBD1|few|TRBJ1-2|TRBV20-1
TGCAGTGCTAGAGGGGACAGTAACTATGGCTACACCTTC
CSARGDSNYGYTF
>.|.|TRBJ2-7|TRBV20-1
TGCAGTGCCGGAGGGGACAGCTACGAGCAGTACTTC
CSAGGDSYEQYF
>.|few|TRBJ1-4|TRBV20-1
TGCAGTGCCGCGAAACCGGGACACAATGAAAAACTGTTTTTT
CSAAKPGHNEKLFF
>TRBD2|.|TRBJ2-7|TRBV28
TGTGCCAGCAGTCCCCCTCCTTATAGCGGGGGAACCTCCTACGAGCAGTACTTC
CASSPPPYSGGTSYEQYF
>.|few|TRBJ1-5|TRBV18
TGTGCCAGCTCACCAAAGGGAAAGGGTCAGCCCCAGCATTTT
CASSPKGKGQPQHF
>TRBD2|few|TRBJ2-7|TRBV27
TGTGCCAGCAGTTTAATGGGTGCTAGCGGCTACGAGCAGTACTTC
CASSLMGASGYEQYF
>TRBD1|few|TRBJ1-4|TRBV7-6
TGTGCCAGCAGCATTGAGATACAGGGGATGGGTGAAAAACTGTTTTTT
CASSIEIQGMGEKLFF
>.|many|TRBJ2-2|TRBV7-9
TGTGCCAGCAGCCTCGGACAGATCAACACCGGGGAGCTGTTTTTT
CASSLGQINTGELFF
>TRBD1|.|TRBJ2-1|TRBV5-6
TGTGCCAGCAGCAAGGAGGTTGCAGGGGGCGTCCTCTTC
CASSKEVAGGVLF
>TRBD2|few|TRBJ2-3|TRBV12-3/TRBV12-4
TGTGCCAGCAGTCCAACTAGCGGTGACTCTACGCAGTATTTT
CASSPTSGDSTQYF
>TRBD1|few|TRBJ2-1|TRBV28
TGTGCCAGCGGAGTAGGGGGCAGGGCGGTCAATGAGCAGTTCTTC
CASGVGGRAVNEQFF
>TRBD2|few|TRBJ2-2|TRBV24-1
TGTGCCACCGGGACTAGGAACACCGGGGAGCTGTTTTTT
CATGTRNTGELFF
>.|few|TRBJ2-5|TRBV4-1
TGCGCCAGCAGCCAAGCGAGGATAATACCTGGAGAGACCCAGTACTTC
CASSQARIIPGETQYF
>.|few|TRBJ2-3|TRBV7-2
TGTGCCAGCAGCTTAGGGGCCAGGTCCGATACGCAGTATTTT
CASSLGARSDTQYF
>TRBD1|.|TRBJ1-3|TRBV4-1
TGCGCCAGCAGCCTACAGGGGTCCCCTGGAAACACCATATATTTT
CASSLQGSPGNTIYF
>.|.|TRBJ1-5|TRBV28
TGTGCCAGCAGTCCTGGGGGGGTAGCTGCCGGTCAGCCCCAGCATTTT
CASSPGGVAAGQPQHF
>.|.|TRBJ1-2|TRBV29-1
TGCAGCGTTGAAGACCCAGGGGTACATGGCTACACCTTC
CSVEDPGVHGYTF
>.|.|TRBJ1-1|TRBV18
TGTGCCAGCTCACCACGGACGGCCAGCACTGAAGCTTTCTTT
CASSPRTASTEAFF
>.|.|TRBJ1-5|TRBV27
TGTGCCAGCAGCTCCTGGGGTTTATATAGCAATCAGCCCCAGCATTTT
CASSSWGLYSNQPQHF
>.|once|TRBJ2-1|TRBV21-1
TGTGCCAGCAGCAAAAAATCGGGGGAGGCTAGGAGTAATGGGCAGTTCTTC
CASSKKSGEARSNGQFF
>.|.|TRBJ2-2|TRBV5-1
TGCGCCAGCAGCCGAGACAATAGCGTCGGCACCGGGGAGCTGTTTTTT
CASSRDNSVGTGELFF
>TRBD2|few|TRBJ2-3|TRBV7-2
TGTGCCAGCAGCTCTGGACTAGCGGGGGCTGGGGATACGCAGTATTTT
CASSSGLAGAGDTQYF
>.|.|TRBJ2-7|TRBV12-3/TRBV12-4
TGTGCCAGCAGTTCCTGGGATCGGTACGAGCAGTACTTC
CASSSWDRYEQYF
>.|few|TRBJ1-6|TRBV20-1
TGCAGTGCTAGAGACTCCGGAGGGAATTCACCCCTCCACTTT
CSARDSGGNSPLHF
>TRBD2|.|TRBJ2-3|TRBV28
TGTGCCAGCAGTTTACTTCAGACTAGCGGGGGGACAGATACGCAGTATTTT
CASSLLQTSGGTDTQYF
>TRBD1|.|TRBJ1-5|TRBV7-2
TGTGCCAGCAGCTTCGCAGGGGGAAGGAATCAGCCCCAGCATTTT
CASSFAGGRNQPQHF
>.|few|TRBJ1-2|TRBV6-1
TGTGCCAGCAGTGAAACGGGACCCCATGGCTACACCTTC
CASSETGPHGYTF
>TRBD1|.|TRBJ2-5|TRBV5-6
TGTGCCAGCAGCTTGTGGACAGGGGAGGTGAGGACCCAGTACTTC
CASSLWTGEVRTQYF
>TRBD1|.|TRBJ2-2|TRBV24-1
TGTGCCACCAGTGGGGAAATGGGACAGGGGGCGACCGGGGAGCTGTTTTTT
CATSGEMGQGATGELFF